The rows below give T cell receptor beta chains drawn from one sample of a study of blood T cells in healthy people across ages. TCRdb analysed the 5' RACE reads with MiXCR anew, one entry per CDR3 protein. The profile shows roughly 1,800,000 distinct CDR3 sequences, around half of them singletons. Sequenced sample: blood. All receptors come from a woman in her thirties or forties in good health. The CDR3 runs from the conserved cysteine through the conserved F or W. A D gene is named only where the DNA matches it firmly. Expanded clones are given a class, and other clones once, few, many or no size at all.

D gene,V gene,J gene,clone size,CDR3 protein,CDR3 DNA
TRBD2,TRBV27,TRBJ2-3,NA,CASQTSGGSGDTQYF,TGTGCCAGCCAGACTAGCGGGGGGTCGGGAGATACGCAGTATTTT
NA,TRBV7-9,TRBJ2-5,NA,CASSPTGTGGETQYF,TGTGCCAGCAGCCCGACAGGGACGGGAGGAGAGACCCAGTACTTC
NA,TRBV6-5,TRBJ2-7,NA,CASSYSVNPLSYEQYF,TGTGCCAGCAGTTACTCCGTGAATCCCCTATCCTACGAGCAGTACTTC
NA,TRBV4-1,TRBJ2-1,NA,CASSQVRGAGGEQFF,TGCGCCAGCAGCCAAGTACGGGGGGCTGGGGGTGAGCAGTTCTTC
NA,TRBV3-1,TRBJ2-3,NA,CASSQDLGPFGGTDTQYF,TGTGCCAGCAGCCAAGATCTTGGCCCCTTCGGGGGCACAGATACGCAGTATTTT
TRBD2,TRBV6-6,TRBJ2-3,NA,CASSYWTSEGTDTQYF,TGTGCCAGCAGTTACTGGACTAGCGAGGGCACAGATACGCAGTATTTT
TRBD2,TRBV12-3/TRBV12-4,TRBJ2-3,NA,CASSLGGLATGDTQYF,TGTGCCAGCAGTTTGGGGGGACTAGCAACTGGAGATACGCAGTATTTT
NA,TRBV15,TRBJ2-3,many,CATSRDRGSTDTQYF,TGTGCCACCAGCAGAGATCGTGGCAGCACAGATACGCAGTATTTT
TRBD1,TRBV7-2,TRBJ2-5,NA,CAISPDRGETQYF,TGTGCCATCTCGCCGGACAGGGGAGAGACCCAGTACTTC
NA,TRBV4-1,TRBJ1-5,few,CASSQNPSSSNQPQHF,TGCGCCAGCAGCCAGAATCCGTCGTCAAGCAATCAGCCCCAGCATTTT
NA,TRBV6-5,TRBJ2-5,NA,CASSAGVRSLGETQYF,TGTGCCAGCAGCGCCGGCGTTAGATCCCTGGGGGAGACCCAGTACTTC
NA,TRBV12-3/TRBV12-4,TRBJ1-1,few,CASSASSIHTEAFF,TGTGCCAGCAGCGCCAGTAGTATCCACACTGAAGCTTTCTTT
TRBD1,TRBV6-2/TRBV6-3,TRBJ2-7,NA,CASNLNIGTAYYEQYF,TGTGCCAGCAATTTAAATATCGGGACAGCCTACTACGAGCAGTACTTC
NA,TRBV3-1,TRBJ1-2,few,CASSMEARLYGYTF,TGTGCCAGCAGCATGGAGGCAAGACTCTATGGCTACACCTTC
NA,TRBV5-1,TRBJ2-2,NA,CASSAGQSGELFF,TGCGCCAGCAGCGCCGGACAGTCCGGGGAGCTGTTTTTT
TRBD2,TRBV20-1,TRBJ2-1,NA,CREAGGPDNEQFF,TGCAGGGAAGCGGGGGGGCCCGATAATGAGCAGTTCTTC
NA,TRBV6-5,TRBJ2-6,few,CASSYRAAGANVLTF,TGTGCCAGCAGTTACAGGGCCGCTGGGGCCAACGTCCTGACTTTC
TRBD2,TRBV9,TRBJ2-1,few,CASSVDRGGRNEQFF,TGTGCCAGCAGCGTAGATCGGGGGGGCAGAAATGAGCAGTTCTTC
NA,TRBV2,TRBJ2-3,NA,CASSEMGTAVGTDTQYF,TGTGCCAGCAGTGAAATGGGGACCGCAGTCGGCACAGATACGCAGTATTTT
NA,TRBV19,TRBJ2-7,NA,CASSMAGETHYEQYF,TGTGCCAGTAGTATGGCCGGAGAAACCCACTACGAGCAGTACTTC
NA,TRBV7-2,TRBJ2-7,NA,CASSPGDAIYEQYF,TGTGCCAGCAGCCCAGGGGACGCGATCTACGAGCAGTACTTC
NA,TRBV12-3/TRBV12-4,TRBJ2-5,NA,CASTRAAPQETQYF,TGTGCCAGCACTCGGGCAGCACCTCAAGAGACCCAGTACTTC
TRBD2,TRBV20-1,TRBJ2-1,NA,CSAGRRGSYNEQFF,TGCAGTGCCGGGAGGAGGGGATCCTACAATGAGCAGTTCTTC
TRBD1,TRBV10-3,TRBJ2-5,once,CAISESGQGKRTQYF,TGTGCCATCAGTGAGTCGGGACAGGGAAAGCGGACCCAGTACTTC
NA,TRBV7-2,TRBJ2-7,many,CASSFGGAAYEQYF,TGTGCCAGCAGCTTTGGTGGGGCCGCCTACGAGCAGTACTTC
NA,TRBV6-5,TRBJ2-4,few,CASSSQPFTAAKNIQYF,TGTGCCAGCAGTTCGCAGCCCTTTACCGCGGCGAAAAACATTCAGTACTTC
NA,TRBV7-2,TRBJ1-2,NA,CASSFWTALDGYTF,TGTGCCAGCAGTTTCTGGACAGCCCTTGACGGCTACACCTTC
NA,TRBV27,TRBJ2-7,NA,CASSLAGYSYNEQYF,TGTGCCAGCAGTTTAGCGGGGTACTCCTACAATGAGCAGTACTTC
NA,TRBV4-1,TRBJ1-1,once,CASSKFLTANTEAFF,TGCGCCAGCAGCAAGTTCCTGACGGCGAACACTGAAGCTTTCTTT
NA,TRBV6-2/TRBV6-3,TRBJ2-3,NA,CACSYPGPDTQYF,TGTGCCTGCAGTTACCCCGGACCTGATACGCAGTATTTT
TRBD1,TRBV7-9,TRBJ2-7,few,CASSTDPGQGIYEQYF,TGTGCCAGCAGCACCGATCCGGGACAGGGGATCTACGAGCAGTACTTC
NA,TRBV6-6,TRBJ2-7,NA,CAGSSLGQEQYF,TGTGCCGGCAGTTCCCTTGGACAGGAGCAGTACTTC
NA,TRBV7-2,TRBJ2-1,few,CASSYPRGIGYNEQFF,TGTGCCAGCAGCTATCCCCGGGGCATCGGCTACAATGAGCAGTTCTTC
TRBD1,TRBV20-1,TRBJ1-5,NA,CSANQQGYSNQPQHF,TGCAGTGCCAATCAACAGGGGTATAGCAATCAGCCCCAGCATTTT
TRBD2,TRBV4-3,TRBJ2-3,many,CASSQEASGGLLTQYF,TGCGCCAGCAGCCAAGAAGCAAGCGGGGGGTTGCTTACGCAGTATTTT
NA,TRBV5-1,TRBJ2-4,NA,CASSSQQGTEQYF,TGCGCCAGCAGCTCGCAACAGGGAACTGAGCAGTACTTC
TRBD1,TRBV5-6,TRBJ2-7,few,CASSLRRRTGAYEQYF,TGTGCCAGCAGCTTGCGGCGAAGGACAGGGGCCTACGAGCAGTACTTC
NA,TRBV27,TRBJ2-6,few,CARQPRSSGANVLTF,TGTGCCAGACAGCCTAGAAGCTCTGGGGCCAACGTCCTGACTTTC
NA,TRBV4-3,TRBJ1-4,NA,CASSEDRVRTNEKLFF,TGCGCCAGCAGCGAAGATAGGGTTCGGACTAATGAAAAACTGTTTTTT
NA,TRBV4-3,TRBJ2-1,NA,CASSQVGAGGAYNEQFF,TGCGCCAGCAGCCAAGTAGGAGCGGGTGGGGCCTACAATGAGCAGTTCTTC
TRBD1,TRBV6-1,TRBJ1-5,NA,CASSETGVGNQPQHF,TGTGCCAGCAGTGAAACAGGGGTCGGCAATCAGCCCCAGCATTTT
TRBD1,TRBV4-2,TRBJ2-7,few,CASSQPDRDSYEQYF,TGTGCCAGCAGCCAACCCGACAGGGACTCCTACGAGCAGTACTTC
TRBD2,TRBV5-1,TRBJ2-5,few,CASSWTSGDQETQYF,TGCGCCAGCAGCTGGACTAGCGGGGACCAAGAGACCCAGTACTTC
TRBD1,TRBV29-1,TRBJ2-5,few,CSVSGTVKETQYF,TGCAGCGTTTCCGGGACAGTGAAAGAGACCCAGTACTTC
NA,TRBV4-2,TRBJ1-1,NA,CASSQDTEDTEAFF,TGTGCCAGCAGCCAGGATACGGAGGACACTGAAGCTTTCTTT
NA,TRBV4-3,TRBJ2-7,NA,CASSHAATYEQYF,TGCGCCAGCAGCCACGCGGCGACCTACGAGCAGTACTTC
TRBD2,TRBV11-1,TRBJ2-3,NA,CASSFTSGSSGTQYF,TGTGCCAGCAGCTTCACTAGCGGGTCCTCGGGTACGCAGTATTTT
TRBD1,TRBV4-2,TRBJ1-1,NA,CASSQVLGQGADTEAFF,TGTGCCAGCAGCCAAGTACTGGGACAGGGGGCGGACACTGAAGCTTTCTTT
NA,TRBV12-3/TRBV12-4,TRBJ2-1,NA,CASSLNGLTYNEQFF,TGTGCCAGCAGTTTAAACGGACTCACCTACAATGAGCAGTTCTTC
NA,TRBV5-1,TRBJ2-1,few,CASSPGPAWEQFF,TGCGCCAGCAGCCCGGGCCCAGCTTGGGAGCAGTTCTTC